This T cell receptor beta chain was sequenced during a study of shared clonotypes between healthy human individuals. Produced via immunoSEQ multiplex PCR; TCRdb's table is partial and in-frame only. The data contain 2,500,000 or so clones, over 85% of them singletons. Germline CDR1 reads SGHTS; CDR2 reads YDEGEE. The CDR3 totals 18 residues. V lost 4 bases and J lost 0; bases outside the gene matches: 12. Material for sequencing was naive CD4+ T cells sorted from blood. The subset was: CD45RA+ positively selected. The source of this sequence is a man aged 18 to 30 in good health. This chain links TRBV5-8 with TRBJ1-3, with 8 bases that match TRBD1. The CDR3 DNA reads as TGTGCCAGCAGCCCTAATCGGGACAGGACCTACTCTGGAAACACCATATATTTT. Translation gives CASSPNRDRTYSGNTIYF.